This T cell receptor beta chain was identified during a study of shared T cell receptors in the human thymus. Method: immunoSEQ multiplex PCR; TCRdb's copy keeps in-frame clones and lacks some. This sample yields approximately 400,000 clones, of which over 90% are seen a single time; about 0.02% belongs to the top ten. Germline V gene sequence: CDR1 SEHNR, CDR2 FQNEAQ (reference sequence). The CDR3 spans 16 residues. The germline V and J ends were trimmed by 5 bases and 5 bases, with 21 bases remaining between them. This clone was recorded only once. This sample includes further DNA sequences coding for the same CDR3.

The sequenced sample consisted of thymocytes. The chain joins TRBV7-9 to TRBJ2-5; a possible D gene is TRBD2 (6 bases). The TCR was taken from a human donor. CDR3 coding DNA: TGTGCCAGCAGCCCTGGGGTGGTGGGGGGTCGGGAGACCCAGTACTTC. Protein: CASSPGVVGGRETQYF.